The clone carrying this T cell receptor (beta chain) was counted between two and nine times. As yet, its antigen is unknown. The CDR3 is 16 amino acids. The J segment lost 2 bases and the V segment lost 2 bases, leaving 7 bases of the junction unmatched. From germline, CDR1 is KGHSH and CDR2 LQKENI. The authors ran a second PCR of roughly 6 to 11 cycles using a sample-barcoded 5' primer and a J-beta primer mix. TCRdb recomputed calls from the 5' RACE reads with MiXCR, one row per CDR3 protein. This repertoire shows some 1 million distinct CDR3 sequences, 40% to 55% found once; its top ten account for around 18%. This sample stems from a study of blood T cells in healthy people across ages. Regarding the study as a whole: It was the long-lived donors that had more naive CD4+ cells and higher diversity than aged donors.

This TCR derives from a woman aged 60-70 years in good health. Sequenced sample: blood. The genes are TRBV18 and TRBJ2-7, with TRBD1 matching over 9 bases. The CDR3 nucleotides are TGTGCCAGCTCACCATCTCCGGGACAGGGCCCCTACGAGCAGTACTTC. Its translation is CASSPSPGQGPYEQYF.